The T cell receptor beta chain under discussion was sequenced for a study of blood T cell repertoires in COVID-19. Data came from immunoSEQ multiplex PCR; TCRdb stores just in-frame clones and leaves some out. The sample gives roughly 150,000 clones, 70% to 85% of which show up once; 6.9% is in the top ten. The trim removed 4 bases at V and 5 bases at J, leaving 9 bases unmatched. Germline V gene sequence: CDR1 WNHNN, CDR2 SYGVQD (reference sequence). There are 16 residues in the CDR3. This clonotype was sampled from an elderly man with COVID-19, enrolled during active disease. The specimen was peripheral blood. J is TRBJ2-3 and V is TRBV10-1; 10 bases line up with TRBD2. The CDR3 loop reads CASSARSGGAQDTQYF. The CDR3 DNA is TGCGCCAGCAGTGCAAGGAGCGGGGGGGCCCAAGATACGCAGTATTTT.